The following is a T cell receptor (beta chain) sequence with its context. Germline V gives CDR1 SGHAT, CDR2 FQNNGV. The CDR3 loop spans 17 amino acids. J lost 4 bases, V lost 2 bases, and 14 bases had no gene match. The sample belongs to a study of T cell changes during pregnancy in multiple sclerosis. Method: immunoSEQ multiplex PCR; TCRdb's copy keeps in-frame clones and lacks some. Of 25,000 to 35,000 clones detected, 92% appear once; the ten largest clones hold 4.8%. The source was peripheral blood, collected in the first trimester of pregnancy. This chain links TRBV11-2 with TRBJ2-7, with TRBD2 matching 7 bases. This TCR was sampled from a female donor in good health, enrolled as a control in a pregnancy study. The CDR3 DNA sequence: TGTGCCAGCAGCTTAATGGGAGGGGCAGGGAAGGTGTACGAGCAGTACTTC. It codes for CASSLMGGAGKVYEQYF.